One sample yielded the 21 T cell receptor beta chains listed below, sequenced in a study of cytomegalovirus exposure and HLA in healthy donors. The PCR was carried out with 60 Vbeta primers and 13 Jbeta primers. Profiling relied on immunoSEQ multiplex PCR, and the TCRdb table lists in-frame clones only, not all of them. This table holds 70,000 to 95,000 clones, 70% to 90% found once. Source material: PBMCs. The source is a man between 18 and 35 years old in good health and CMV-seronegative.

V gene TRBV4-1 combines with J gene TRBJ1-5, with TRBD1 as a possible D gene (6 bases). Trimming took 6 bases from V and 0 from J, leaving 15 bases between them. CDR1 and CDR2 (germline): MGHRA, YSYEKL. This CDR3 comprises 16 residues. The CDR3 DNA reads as TGCGCCAGCAGGCGCACCAGGGGCGATAGCAATCAGCCCCAGCATTTT. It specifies CASRRTRGDSNQPQHF.

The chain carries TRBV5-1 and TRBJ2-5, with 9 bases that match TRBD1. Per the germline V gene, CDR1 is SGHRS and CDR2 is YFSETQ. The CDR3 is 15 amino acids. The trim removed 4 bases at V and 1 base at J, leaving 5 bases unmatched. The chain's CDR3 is CASSRTGDPQETQYF. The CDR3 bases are TGCGCCAGCAGCAGGACAGGGGACCCCCAAGAGACCCAGTACTTC.

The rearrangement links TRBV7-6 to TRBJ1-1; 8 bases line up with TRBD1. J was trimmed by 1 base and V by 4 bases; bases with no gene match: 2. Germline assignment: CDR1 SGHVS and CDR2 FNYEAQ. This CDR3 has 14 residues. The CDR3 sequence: CASSYGQGNTEAFF. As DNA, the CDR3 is TGTGCCAGCAGCTATGGACAGGGGAACACTGAAGCTTTCTTT.

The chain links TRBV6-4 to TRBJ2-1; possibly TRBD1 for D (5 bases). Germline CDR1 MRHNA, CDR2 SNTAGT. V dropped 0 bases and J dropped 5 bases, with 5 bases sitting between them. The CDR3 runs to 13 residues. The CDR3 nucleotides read TGTGCCAGCAGTGACTCGGACAACAATGAGCAGTTCTTC. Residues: CASSDSDNNEQFF.

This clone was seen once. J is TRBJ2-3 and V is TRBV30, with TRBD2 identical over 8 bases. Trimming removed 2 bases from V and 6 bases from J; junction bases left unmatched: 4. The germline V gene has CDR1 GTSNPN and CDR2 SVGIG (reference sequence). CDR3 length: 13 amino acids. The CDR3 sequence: CAWSTGGTDTQYF. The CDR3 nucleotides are TGTGCCTGGAGTACGGGGGGGACGGATACGCAGTATTTT. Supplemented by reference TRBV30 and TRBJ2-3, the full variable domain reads SQTIHQWPATLVQPVGSPLSLECTVEGTSNPNLYWYRQAAGRGLQLLFYSVGIGQISSEVPQNLSASRPQDRQFILSSKKLLLSDSGFYLCAWSTGGTDTQYFGPGTRLTVL.

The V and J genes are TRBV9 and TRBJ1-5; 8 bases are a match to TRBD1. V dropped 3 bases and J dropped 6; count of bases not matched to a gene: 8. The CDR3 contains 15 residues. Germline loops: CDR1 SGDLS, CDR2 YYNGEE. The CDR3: CASSAGQGRGQPQHF. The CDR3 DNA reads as TGTGCCAGCAGCGCCGGACAGGGTAGGGGTCAGCCCCAGCATTTT. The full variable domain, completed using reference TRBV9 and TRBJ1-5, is DSGVTQTPKHLITATGQRVTLRCSPRSGDLSVYWYQQSLDQGLQFLIQYYNGEERAKGNILERFSAQQFPDLHSELNLSSLELGDSALYFCASSAGQGRGQPQHFGDGTRLSIL.

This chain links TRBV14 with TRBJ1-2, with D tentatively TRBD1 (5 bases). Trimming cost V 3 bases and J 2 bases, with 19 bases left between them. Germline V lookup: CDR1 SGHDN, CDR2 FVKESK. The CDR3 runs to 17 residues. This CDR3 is CASSQGAGPLRNYGYTF. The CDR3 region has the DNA TGTGCCAGCAGCCAGGGTGCAGGGCCCCTGCGGAACTATGGCTACACCTTC.

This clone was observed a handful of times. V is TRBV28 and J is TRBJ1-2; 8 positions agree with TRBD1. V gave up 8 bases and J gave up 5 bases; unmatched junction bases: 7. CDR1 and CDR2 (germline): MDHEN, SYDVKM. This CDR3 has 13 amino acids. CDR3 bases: TGTGCCAGCCGAAGGACAGGGTATTATGGCTACACCTTC. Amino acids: CASRRTGYYGYTF.

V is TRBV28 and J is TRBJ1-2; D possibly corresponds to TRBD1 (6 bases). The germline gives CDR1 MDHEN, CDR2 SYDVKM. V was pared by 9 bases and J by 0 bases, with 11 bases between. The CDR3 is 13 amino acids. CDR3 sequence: CASQGPSNYGYTF. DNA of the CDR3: TGTGCCAGTCAGGGGCCCTCTAACTATGGCTACACCTTC.

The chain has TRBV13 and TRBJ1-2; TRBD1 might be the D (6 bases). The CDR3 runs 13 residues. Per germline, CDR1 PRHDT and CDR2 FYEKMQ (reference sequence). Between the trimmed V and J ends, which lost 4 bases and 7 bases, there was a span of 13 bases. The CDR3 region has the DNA TGTGCCAGCAGCTCCGGACAGTTGAGTGGCTACACCTTC. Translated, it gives CASSSGQLSGYTF.

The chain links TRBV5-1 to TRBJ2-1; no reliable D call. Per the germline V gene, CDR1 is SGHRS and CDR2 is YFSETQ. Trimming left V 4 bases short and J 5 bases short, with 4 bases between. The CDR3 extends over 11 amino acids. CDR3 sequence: CASSTDNEQFF. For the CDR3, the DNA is TGCGCCAGCAGCACGGACAATGAGCAGTTCTTC.

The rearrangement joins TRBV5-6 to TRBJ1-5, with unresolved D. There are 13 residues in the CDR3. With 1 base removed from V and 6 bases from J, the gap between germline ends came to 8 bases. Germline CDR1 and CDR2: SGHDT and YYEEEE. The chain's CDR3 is CASSLYELQPQHF. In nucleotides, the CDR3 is TGTGCCAGCAGCTTGTATGAGCTTCAGCCCCAGCATTTT.

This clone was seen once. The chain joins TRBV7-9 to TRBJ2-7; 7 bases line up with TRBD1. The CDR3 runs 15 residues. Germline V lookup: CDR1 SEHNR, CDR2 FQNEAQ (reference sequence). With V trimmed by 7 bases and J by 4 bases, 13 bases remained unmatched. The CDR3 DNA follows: TGTGCCAGCAATCCCGAAGGACAGGACGGTTACGAGCAGTACTTC. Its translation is CASNPEGQDGYEQYF.

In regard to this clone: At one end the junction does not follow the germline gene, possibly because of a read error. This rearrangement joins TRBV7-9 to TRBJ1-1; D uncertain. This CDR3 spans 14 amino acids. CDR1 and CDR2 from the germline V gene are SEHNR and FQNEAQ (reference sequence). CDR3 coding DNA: TGTTCCAGCAGCTTAGAGAGGGTGAACACTGAAGCTTTCTTT. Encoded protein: CSSSLERVNTEAFF.

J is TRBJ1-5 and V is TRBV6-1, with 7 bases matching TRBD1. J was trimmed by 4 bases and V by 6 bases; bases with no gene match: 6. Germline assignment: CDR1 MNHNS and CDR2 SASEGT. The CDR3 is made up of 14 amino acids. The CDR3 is CASSPGQRNQPQHF. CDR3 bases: TGTGCCAGCAGCCCGGGACAGAGGAATCAGCCCCAGCATTTT.

In nucleotides, the CDR3 is TGTGCCAGCAGCCTAAGGACTAGCGGGGGGCCTAGCACAGATACGCAGTATTTT. It is translated as CASSLRTSGGPSTDTQYF. This chain links TRBV5-4 with TRBJ2-3; TRBD2 agrees at 14 bases. CDR3 length: 18 amino acids. After removal of 4 bases from V and 0 bases from J, the junction contained 7 bases not matched to a gene. Per the germline V gene, CDR1 is SGHNT and CDR2 is YYREEE (reference sequence).

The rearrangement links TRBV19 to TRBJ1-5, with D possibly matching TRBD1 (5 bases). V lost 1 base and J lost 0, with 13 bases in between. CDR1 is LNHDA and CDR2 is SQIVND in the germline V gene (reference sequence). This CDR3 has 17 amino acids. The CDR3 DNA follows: TGTGCCAGTAGTATAGGGGAGGGGTGGGTTAGCAATCAGCCCCAGCATTTT. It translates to CASSIGEGWVSNQPQHF.

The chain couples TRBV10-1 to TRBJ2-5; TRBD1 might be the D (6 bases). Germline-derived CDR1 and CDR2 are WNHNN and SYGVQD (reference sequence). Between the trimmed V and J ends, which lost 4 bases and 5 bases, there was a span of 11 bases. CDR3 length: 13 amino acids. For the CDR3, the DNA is TGCGCCAGCAGTGGTACGAGGGGGGAGACCCAGTACTTC. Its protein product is CASSGTRGETQYF.

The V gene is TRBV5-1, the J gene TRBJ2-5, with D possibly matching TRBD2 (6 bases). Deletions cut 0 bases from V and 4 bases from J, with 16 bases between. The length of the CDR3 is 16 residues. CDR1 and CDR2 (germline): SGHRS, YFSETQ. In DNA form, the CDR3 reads TGCGCCAGCAGCTTGGTAGGCGGGACGTCGGGAGAGACCCAGTACTTC. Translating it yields CASSLVGGTSGETQYF. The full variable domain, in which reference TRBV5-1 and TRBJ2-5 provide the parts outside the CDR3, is KAGVTQTPRYLIKTRGQQVTLSCSPISGHRSVSWYQQTPGQGLQFLFEYFSETQRNKGNFPGRFSGRQFSNSRSEMNVSTLELGDSALYLCASSLVGGTSGETQYFGPGTRLLVL.

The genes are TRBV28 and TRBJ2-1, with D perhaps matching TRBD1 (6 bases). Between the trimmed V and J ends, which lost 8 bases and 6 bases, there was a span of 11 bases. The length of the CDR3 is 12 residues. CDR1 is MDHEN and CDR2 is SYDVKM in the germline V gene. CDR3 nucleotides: TGTGCCAGCGGGGGACACCTCAATGAGCAGTTCTTC. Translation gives CASGGHLNEQFF.

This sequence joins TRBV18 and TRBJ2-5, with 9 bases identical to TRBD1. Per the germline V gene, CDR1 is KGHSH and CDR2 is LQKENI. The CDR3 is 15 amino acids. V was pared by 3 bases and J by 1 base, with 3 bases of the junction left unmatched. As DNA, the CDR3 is TGTGCCAGCTCACCCCGGGGACAGGGCCAAGAGACCCAGTACTTC. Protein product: CASSPRGQGQETQYF.